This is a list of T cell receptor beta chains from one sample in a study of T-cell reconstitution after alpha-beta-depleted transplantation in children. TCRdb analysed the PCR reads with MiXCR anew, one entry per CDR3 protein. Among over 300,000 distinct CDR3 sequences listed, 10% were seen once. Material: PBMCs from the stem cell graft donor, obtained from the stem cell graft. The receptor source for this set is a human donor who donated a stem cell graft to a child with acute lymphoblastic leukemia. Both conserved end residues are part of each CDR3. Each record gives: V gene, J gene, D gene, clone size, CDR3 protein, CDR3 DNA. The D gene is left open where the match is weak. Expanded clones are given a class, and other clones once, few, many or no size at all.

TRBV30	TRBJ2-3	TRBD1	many	CAWSPGQGPTDTQYF	TGTGCCTGGAGTCCGGGACAGGGACCCACAGATACGCAGTATTTT
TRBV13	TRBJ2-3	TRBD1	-	CASSLIGQGGDTQYF	TGTGCCAGCAGCTTAATTGGACAGGGGGGAGATACGCAGTATTTT
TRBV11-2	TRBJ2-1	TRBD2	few	CASSPVSGRGEQFF	TGTGCCAGCAGCCCCGTGAGCGGGAGAGGTGAGCAGTTCTTC
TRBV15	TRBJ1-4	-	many	CATSRDRANEKLFF	TGTGCCACCAGCAGAGACAGGGCTAATGAAAAACTGTTTTTT
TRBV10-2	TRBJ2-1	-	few	CASSVVREQFF	TGCGCCAGCAGTGTGGTACGTGAGCAGTTCTTC
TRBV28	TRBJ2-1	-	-	CASRIRNEQFF	TGTGCCAGCAGGATCCGAAATGAGCAGTTCTTC
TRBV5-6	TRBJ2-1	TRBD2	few	CASSLGLAGEIYEQFF	TGTGCCAGCAGCTTGGGACTAGCGGGAGAGATTTATGAGCAGTTCTTC
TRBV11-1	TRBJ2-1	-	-	CASRKLDYALGLAIEQFF	TGTGCCAGCAGAAAACTCGACTACGCTTTGGGCTTGGCGATTGAGCAGTTCTTC
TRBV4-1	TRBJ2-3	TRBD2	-	CASSQESAGGEDTQYF	TGCGCCAGCAGCCAAGAGTCGGCGGGAGGGGAGGATACGCAGTATTTT
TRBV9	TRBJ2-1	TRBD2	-	CASSVAPGGGREDNEQFF	TGTGCCAGCAGCGTAGCCCCTGGTGGCGGGAGGGAAGACAATGAGCAGTTCTTC
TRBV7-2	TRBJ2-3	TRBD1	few	CASSLVTGETDTQYF	TGTGCCAGCAGCTTAGTGACAGGGGAGACAGATACGCAGTATTTT
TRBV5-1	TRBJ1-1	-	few	CASRPPLNTEAFF	TGCGCCAGCAGACCCCCATTGAACACTGAAGCTTTCTTT
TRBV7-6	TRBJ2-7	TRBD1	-	CASSSGTGNHEQYF	TGTGCCAGCAGCTCCGGGACAGGGAACCACGAGCAGTACTTC